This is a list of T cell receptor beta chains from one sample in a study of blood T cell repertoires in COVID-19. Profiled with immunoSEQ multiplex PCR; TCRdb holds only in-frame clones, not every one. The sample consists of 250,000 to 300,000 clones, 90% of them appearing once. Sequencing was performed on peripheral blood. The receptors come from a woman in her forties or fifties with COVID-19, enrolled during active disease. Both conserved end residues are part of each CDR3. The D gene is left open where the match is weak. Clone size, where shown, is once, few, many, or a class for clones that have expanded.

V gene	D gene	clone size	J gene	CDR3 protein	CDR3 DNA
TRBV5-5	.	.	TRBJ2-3	CASSLEGGTTQQYF	TGTGCCAGCAGCTTGGAAGGCGGGACCACTCAGCAGTATTTT
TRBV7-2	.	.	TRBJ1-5	CASSLEGTLQHF	TGTGCCAGCAGCTTAGAAGGGACACTTCAGCATTTT
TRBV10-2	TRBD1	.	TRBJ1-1	CASSLGTGVAEAFF	TGCGCCAGCAGTTTAGGGACAGGGGTTGCTGAAGCTTTCTTT
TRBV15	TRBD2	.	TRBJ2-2	CATSRIAGEGAGELFF	TGTGCCACCAGCAGAATAGCGGGAGAGGGGGCCGGGGAGCTGTTTTTT
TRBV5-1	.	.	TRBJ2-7	CASSYGRRVGSAYEQYF	TGCGCCAGCAGCTACGGGCGGCGAGTCGGGAGCGCCTACGAGCAGTACTTC
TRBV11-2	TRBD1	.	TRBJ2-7	CASSSPMDRGFRREQYF	TGTGCCAGCAGCTCACCCATGGACAGGGGTTTCCGTCGCGAGCAGTACTTC
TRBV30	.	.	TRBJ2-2	CATQGAVYTGELFF	TGTGCCACACAAGGAGCAGTCTACACCGGGGAGCTGTTTTTT
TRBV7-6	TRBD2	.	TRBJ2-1	CASSGTYNEQFF	TGTGCCTCTAGCGGAACCTACAATGAGCAGTTCTTC
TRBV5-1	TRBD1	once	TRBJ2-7	CASSLRDRNYEQYF	TGCGCCAGCAGCTTGCGGGACAGGAACTACGAGCAGTACTTC
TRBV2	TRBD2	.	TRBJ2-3	CASRLALTTDTQYF	TGTGCCAGCAGACTAGCGCTTACCACAGATACGCAGTATTTT
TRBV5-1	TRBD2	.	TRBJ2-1	CASSLAGGLNNEQFF	TGCGCCAGCAGCTTAGCGGGAGGGCTCAACAATGAGCAGTTCTTC
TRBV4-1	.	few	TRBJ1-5	CASSILEDRNQPQHF	TGCGCCAGCAGCATCTTGGAGGACCGAAATCAGCCCCAGCATTTT
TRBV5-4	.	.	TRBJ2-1	CASSSGTSILYNEQFF	TGTGCCAGCAGCTCTGGGACTTCTATACTATACAATGAGCAGTTCTTC
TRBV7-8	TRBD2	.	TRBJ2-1	CASSLRLAGGPASYNEQFF	TGTGCCAGCAGCTTAAGACTAGCGGGAGGGCCAGCGTCCTACAATGAGCAGTTCTTC